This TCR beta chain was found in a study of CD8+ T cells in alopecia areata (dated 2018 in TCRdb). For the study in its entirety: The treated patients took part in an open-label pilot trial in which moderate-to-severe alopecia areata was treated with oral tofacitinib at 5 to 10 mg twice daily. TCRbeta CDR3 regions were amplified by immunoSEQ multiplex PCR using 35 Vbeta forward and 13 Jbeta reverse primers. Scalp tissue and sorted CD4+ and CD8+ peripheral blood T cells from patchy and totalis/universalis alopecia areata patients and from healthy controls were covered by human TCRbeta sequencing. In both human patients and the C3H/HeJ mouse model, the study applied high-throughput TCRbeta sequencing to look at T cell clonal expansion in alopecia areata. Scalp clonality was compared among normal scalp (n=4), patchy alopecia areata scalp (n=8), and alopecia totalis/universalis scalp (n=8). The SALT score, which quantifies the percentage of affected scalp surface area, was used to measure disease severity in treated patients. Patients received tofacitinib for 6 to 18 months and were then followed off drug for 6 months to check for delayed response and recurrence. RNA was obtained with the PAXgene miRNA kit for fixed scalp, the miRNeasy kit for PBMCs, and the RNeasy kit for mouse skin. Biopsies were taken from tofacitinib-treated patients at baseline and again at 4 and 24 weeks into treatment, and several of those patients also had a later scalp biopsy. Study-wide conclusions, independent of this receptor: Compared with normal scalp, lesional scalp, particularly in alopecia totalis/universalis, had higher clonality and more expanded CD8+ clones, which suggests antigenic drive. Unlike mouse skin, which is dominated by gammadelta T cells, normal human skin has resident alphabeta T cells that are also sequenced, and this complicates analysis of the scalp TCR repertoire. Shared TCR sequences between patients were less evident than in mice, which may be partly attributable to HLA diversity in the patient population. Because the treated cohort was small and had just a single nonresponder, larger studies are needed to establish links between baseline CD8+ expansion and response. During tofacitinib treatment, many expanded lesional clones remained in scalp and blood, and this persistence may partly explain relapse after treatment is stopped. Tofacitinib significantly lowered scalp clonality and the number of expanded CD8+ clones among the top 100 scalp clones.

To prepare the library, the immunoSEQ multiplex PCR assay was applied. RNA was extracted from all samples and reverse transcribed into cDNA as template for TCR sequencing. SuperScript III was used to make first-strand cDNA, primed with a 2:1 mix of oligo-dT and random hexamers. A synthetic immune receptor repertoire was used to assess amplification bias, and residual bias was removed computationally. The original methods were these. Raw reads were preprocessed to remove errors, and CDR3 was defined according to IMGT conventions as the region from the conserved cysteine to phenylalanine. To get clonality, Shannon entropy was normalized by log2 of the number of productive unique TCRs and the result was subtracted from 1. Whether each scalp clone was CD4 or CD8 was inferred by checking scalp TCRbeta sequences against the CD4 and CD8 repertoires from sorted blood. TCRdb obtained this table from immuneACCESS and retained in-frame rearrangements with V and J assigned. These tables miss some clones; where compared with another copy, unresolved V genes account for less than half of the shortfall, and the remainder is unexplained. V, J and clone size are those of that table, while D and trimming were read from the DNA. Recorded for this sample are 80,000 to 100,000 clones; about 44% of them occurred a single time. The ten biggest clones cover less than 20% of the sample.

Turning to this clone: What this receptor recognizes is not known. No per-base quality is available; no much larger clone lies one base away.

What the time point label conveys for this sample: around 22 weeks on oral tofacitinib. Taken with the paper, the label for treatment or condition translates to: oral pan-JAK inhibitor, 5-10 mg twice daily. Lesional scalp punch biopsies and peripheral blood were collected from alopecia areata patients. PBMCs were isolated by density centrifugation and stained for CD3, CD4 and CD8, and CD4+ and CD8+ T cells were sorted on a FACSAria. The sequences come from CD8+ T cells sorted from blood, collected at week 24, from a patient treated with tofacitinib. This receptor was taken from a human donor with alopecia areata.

In nucleotides, the sequence is TGTGCCAGCAGTTTATCGACTAGCGGGAGCTCGAATGAGCAGTTCTTC. Translated, this is CASSLSTSGSSNEQFF. The chain couples TRBV27 to TRBJ2-1, with 12 middle bases fitting TRBD2. The germline V end is reduced by 0 bases and the J end by 7 bases; junction bases left unmatched: 4. Inclusive of the bounding cysteine and phenylalanine, the CDR3 is 16 residues long. Just CDR3 DNA is preserved here, 48 bases in frame from base 1. Per the germline V gene (reference sequence), MNHEY is the CDR1 and SMNVEV is the CDR2.